The rows below give T cell receptor beta chains drawn from one sample of a study of human T cells and chemical hapten exposure. TCRdb fed the RACE reads into MiXCR, producing one record per CDR3 protein. This sample yields tens of thousands of distinct CDR3 sequences, of which 8% to 13% are seen a single time; 2% to 3% belongs to the top ten. The sequenced sample was whole blood, obtained in connection with sensitization to the hapten diphenylcyclopropenone (DPC). These receptors originate from a woman aged 30 to 39 with alopecia areata. Some clones in this sample may be carry-over from other donors' samples. The CDR3 runs from the conserved cysteine through the conserved F or W. D genes are given only for firm matches. Expanded clones get a size class; other rows say once, few or many, or leave the size out.

cdr3_aa,cdr3_nt,j_call,clone_size,v_call,d_call
CASMGVPSSYDEQFF,TGCGCCAGCATGGGCGTTCCGAGCTCCTACGATGAGCAGTTCTTC,TRBJ2-1,-,TRBV5-1,-
CASSKEGQLKLGTEAFF,TGTGCCAGCAGCAAAGAGGGACAGCTTAAACTGGGGACTGAAGCTTTCTTT,TRBJ1-1,few,TRBV21-1,-
CASSLAGTDYGYTF,TGTGCCAGCTCACTAGCCGGGACAGACTATGGCTACACCTTC,TRBJ1-2,many,TRBV18,TRBD1
CASSHLWDTQYF,TGTGCCAGCAGTCACCTTTGGGATACGCAGTATTTT,TRBJ2-3,-,TRBV28,-
CSAALQGYGYTF,TGCAGTGCTGCGTTACAGGGATACGGCTACACCTTC,TRBJ1-2,many,TRBV20-1,-
CSVGGRTQYF,TGCAGCGTTGGTGGGCGGACCCAGTACTTC,TRBJ2-5,few,TRBV29-1,-
CASSIRREQYF,TGTGCCAGCAGTATACGGCGGGAGCAGTACTTC,TRBJ2-7,few,TRBV28,-
CASSPGIELAGVGNEQFF,TGTGCCAGCAGCCCCGGGATTGAACTAGCGGGGGTGGGGAATGAGCAGTTCTTC,TRBJ2-1,many,TRBV7-8,TRBD2
CSVEVQGQPETEAFF,TGCAGCGTTGAGGTCCAGGGGCAACCGGAGACTGAAGCTTTCTTT,TRBJ1-1,many,TRBV29-1,-
CASSAGRETEAFF,TGTGCCAGCAGCGCGGGACGAGAGACTGAAGCTTTCTTT,TRBJ1-1,few,TRBV7-9,-
CASSPISSYNEQFF,TGTGCCAGCAGCCCGATTAGCTCCTACAATGAGCAGTTCTTC,TRBJ2-1,-,TRBV12-3/TRBV12-4,-
CASSSGTGGYDTEAFF,TGTGCCAGCAGTTCCGGGACAGGGGGTTATGACACTGAAGCTTTCTTT,TRBJ1-1,many,TRBV12-3/TRBV12-4,TRBD1
CASSLREGETQYF,TGTGCCAGCAGCTTGCGGGAGGGAGAGACCCAGTACTTC,TRBJ2-5,-,TRBV7-3,TRBD2
CASSLEQTSYNEQFF,TGCGCCAGCAGCTTGGAGCAGACCTCCTACAATGAGCAGTTCTTC,TRBJ2-1,many,TRBV5-1,-
CASSSGTGTPRQYF,TGTGCCAGCAGCTCCGGGACAGGGACGCCTAGGCAGTACTTC,TRBJ2-7,-,TRBV7-9,TRBD1
CASTGGGPGETQYF,TGTGCCAGCACCGGGGGGGGGCCCGGAGAGACCCAGTACTTC,TRBJ2-5,many,TRBV7-2,TRBD2
CASSLTARGVTEAFF,TGTGCCAGCAGCTTAACGGCCAGGGGGGTGACTGAAGCTTTCTTT,TRBJ1-1,many,TRBV7-3,TRBD1
CASSIPGTGVNNQPQHF,TGTGCCAGTAGTATCCCCGGGACAGGGGTCAACAATCAGCCCCAGCATTTT,TRBJ1-5,few,TRBV19,TRBD1
CASSRRTANTGELFF,TGTGCCAGCAGCCGACGGACAGCGAACACCGGGGAGCTGTTTTTT,TRBJ2-2,-,TRBV6-2/TRBV6-3,-
CASSLGAQGPYEQYF,TGTGCCAGCAGCTTAGGAGCCCAGGGTCCCTACGAGCAGTACTTC,TRBJ2-7,-,TRBV7-2,-
CASGVGGADYGYTF,TGCGCCAGCGGCGTGGGGGGCGCAGACTATGGCTACACCTTC,TRBJ1-2,few,TRBV5-1,-
CASRMLGIGELFF,TGTGCCAGCCGTATGTTAGGGATCGGGGAGCTGTTTTTT,TRBJ2-2,-,TRBV7-9,-
CASGRDGSSYNSPLHF,TGTGCCAGTGGGAGGGACGGGAGCTCCTATAATTCACCCCTCCACTTT,TRBJ1-6,many,TRBV2,-
CSARDWLSGSQNEQFF,TGCAGTGCTAGAGATTGGCTTAGCGGGAGTCAAAATGAGCAGTTCTTC,TRBJ2-1,-,TRBV20-1,TRBD2
CASRGTGVIDNEQFF,TGTGCCAGCAGGGGGACAGGGGTCATCGACAATGAGCAGTTCTTC,TRBJ2-1,few,TRBV7-9,TRBD1
CASSLGGQLNQPQHF,TGTGCCAGCAGTTTAGGGGGACAGCTCAATCAGCCCCAGCATTTT,TRBJ1-5,-,TRBV28,TRBD1
CASSFSPAGEAFF,TGTGCCAGCAGCTTTTCCCCGGCGGGTGAAGCTTTCTTT,TRBJ1-1,few,TRBV11-1,-
CASSSLDKVEQYF,TGTGCCAGCAGTTCCTTGGACAAGGTCGAGCAGTACTTC,TRBJ2-7,few,TRBV28,-
CSVVSGDETQYF,TGCAGCGTTGTATCGGGGGATGAGACCCAGTACTTC,TRBJ2-5,-,TRBV29-1,-
CASSQAGVGAGELFF,TGCGCCAGCAGCCAAGCGGGAGTGGGGGCCGGGGAGCTGTTTTTT,TRBJ2-2,-,TRBV4-1,-
CASSPRPLANVLTF,TGTGCCAGCAGCCCCCGGCCATTGGCCAACGTCCTGACTTTC,TRBJ2-6,once,TRBV11-2,-
CASSPTPLTDTQYF,TGTGCCAGCAGCCCGACACCCCTCACAGATACGCAGTATTTT,TRBJ2-3,few,TRBV7-6,-
CASSLQGARGYTF,TGTGCCAGCAGCTTACAGGGAGCGCGTGGCTACACCTTC,TRBJ1-2,many,TRBV7-2,-
CASSLYRQGSTEAFF,TGTGCCAGCAGCTTGTACAGACAGGGGTCGACTGAAGCTTTCTTT,TRBJ1-1,few,TRBV5-6,TRBD1
CSVDAGQLTDTQYF,TGCAGCGTTGACGCGGGACAGCTCACAGATACGCAGTATTTT,TRBJ2-3,few,TRBV29-1,-
CASSPGTGQPQHF,TGTGCCAGCAGTCCCGGGACTGGACAGCCCCAGCATTTT,TRBJ1-5,few,TRBV12-3/TRBV12-4,-
CASSPAGGDYGYTF,TGTGCCAGCAGCCCCGCGGGCGGAGATTATGGCTACACCTTC,TRBJ1-2,many,TRBV3-1,-
CASSQPGTGGEKLFF,TGTGCCAGCAGCCAGCCCGGGACAGGGGGAGAAAAACTGTTTTTT,TRBJ1-4,many,TRBV3-1,TRBD1
CASSPNIGRGYGYTF,TGTGCCAGCAGCCCTAATATCGGACGGGGGTATGGCTACACCTTC,TRBJ1-2,-,TRBV3-1,-
CASSREGQNQPQHF,TGTGCCAGCAGCCGAGAGGGCCAAAATCAGCCCCAGCATTTT,TRBJ1-5,few,TRBV3-1,-
CASMGGRQNSPLHF,TGTGCCAGCATGGGAGGGCGGCAAAATTCACCCCTCCACTTT,TRBJ1-6,few,TRBV27,-
CASSRTGSYNEQFF,TGTGCCAGCTCTCGAACAGGGAGCTACAATGAGCAGTTCTTC,TRBJ2-1,-,TRBV6-1,-
CASSSLVLGVQYF,TGTGCCAGCAGTTCTCTCGTGTTAGGGGTACAGTATTTT,TRBJ2-3,-,TRBV28,-
CASSLVRTAQETQYF,TGTGCCAGCAGCTTAGTTAGGACGGCACAAGAGACCCAGTACTTC,TRBJ2-5,-,TRBV7-6,-